These 23 T cell receptor beta chains share one sample of origin, sequenced in a study of PD-1 blockade in mismatch repair-deficient tumors. The protocol was immunoSEQ multiplex PCR, while the TCRdb copy is restricted to in-frame clones and leaves out a portion. The table records more than 85,000 clones, 82% of them present only once. Sequencing used peripheral blood, obtained 30 to 36 weeks after starting pembrolizumab. These receptors were obtained from an adult with mismatch repair-deficient cancer.

J is TRBJ1-2 and V is TRBV6-1; no reliable D call. The V end was cut by 0 bases, the J end by 8 bases, with 16 bases between. This CDR3 has 15 residues. Germline V gene lookup returns CDR1 MNHNS and CDR2 SASEGT. The CDR3 DNA follows: TGTGCCAGCAGTGAAGCGCTTCCGGGTGAAAGGGGCTACACCTTC. Its translation is CASSEALPGERGYTF.

The chain links TRBV5-1 to TRBJ2-1, with 7 positions matching TRBD2. CDR3 size: 14 residues. Germline assignment: CDR1 SGHRS and CDR2 YFSETQ. With V trimmed by 5 bases and J by 5 bases, 7 bases remained unmatched. The CDR3 is CASSWTRDNNEQFF. CDR3 sequence (DNA): TGCGCCAGCAGTTGGACTAGAGATAACAATGAGCAGTTCTTC. Together with reference TRBV5-1 and TRBJ2-1, the CDR3 gives the full variable domain: KAGVTQTPRYLIKTRGQQVTLSCSPISGHRSVSWYQQTPGQGLQFLFEYFSETQRNKGNFPGRFSGRQFSNSRSEMNVSTLELGDSALYLCASSWTRDNNEQFFGPGTRLTVL.

The gene calls are TRBV7-6 and TRBJ2-1, with D possibly called TRBD1 or TRBD2 (5 bases each). CDR1 is SGHVS and CDR2 is FNYEAQ in the germline V gene. There are 14 residues in the CDR3. Trimming removed 2 bases from V and 5 bases from J, with 10 bases in between. CDR3 nucleotide sequence: TGTGCCAGCAGCTTAAACCGGGGCCACAATGAGCAGTTCTTC. It codes for CASSLNRGHNEQFF.

The J gene is TRBJ2-7, the V gene TRBV6-5, with D perhaps TRBD1 (5 bases). CDR1 is MNHEY, CDR2 SVGAGI, per germline. V lost 5 bases to trimming and J lost 4 bases, with 6 bases between them. The CDR3 is 11 amino acids. CDR3 sequence: CASSRGYEQYF. Written as DNA, the CDR3 is TGTGCCAGCAGTAGGGGTTACGAGCAGTACTTC.

The chain has TRBV5-6 and TRBJ2-5; no clear D gene. V was pared by 0 bases and J by 0 bases, with 9 bases between. There are 15 residues in the CDR3. The germline CDR1 and CDR2 sequences are SGHDT and YYEEEE. The CDR3 region is CASSLAGLYQETQYF. CDR3 DNA sequence: TGTGCCAGCAGCTTGGCGGGCCTGTACCAAGAGACCCAGTACTTC.

The V and J genes are TRBV18 and TRBJ1-1; TRBD1 is a possible D gene (5 bases). Trimming removed 2 bases from V and 3 bases from J, with 13 bases in between. This CDR3 is built from 15 residues. Looked up from germline, CDR1 is KGHSH and CDR2 is LQKENI. The DNA of the CDR3 is TGTGCCAGCTCACCAGCGGGGGGAGGTGACACTGAAGCTTTCTTT. Protein product: CASSPAGGGDTEAFF.

The chain uses TRBV11-3 and TRBJ2-6, with D perhaps matching TRBD1 (6 bases). This CDR3 spans 18 amino acids. Germline-derived CDR1 and CDR2 are SGHNT and YENEEA. Trimming pared 3 bases from V and 4 bases from J, leaving 19 bases between. Written as DNA, the CDR3 is TGTGCCAGCAGCTTTGGTACAGGGATTGGGTTCGGGGCCAACGTCCTGACTTTC. This gives the protein CASSFGTGIGFGANVLTF.

This clone has a handful of counts. CDR3 region: CASSQKTGGNTIYF. CDR3 coding DNA: TGCGCCAGCAGCCAAAAGACAGGTGGAAACACCATATATTTT. The rearrangement links TRBV4-3 to TRBJ1-3, with D possibly being TRBD1 (6 bases). Trimming shortened V by 2 bases and J by 3 bases, and 8 bases separated the two germline ends. This CDR3 has 14 residues. The germline gives CDR1 LGHNA, CDR2 YSLEER.

For the CDR3, the DNA is TGTGCCAGCAGTCCATACCGGGGGTCATACGAGCAGTACTTC. It specifies CASSPYRGSYEQYF. The chain links TRBV6-4 to TRBJ2-7, with D possibly being TRBD2 (6 bases). V shed 5 bases and J shed 4 bases, with 15 bases lying between them. Germline V gene lookup returns CDR1 MRHNA and CDR2 SNTAGT. The CDR3 runs to 14 residues.

The gene calls are TRBV11-3 and TRBJ2-7; 11 bases fit TRBD2. V gave up 5 bases and J gave up 3 bases; unmatched junction bases: 9. Germline values: CDR1 SGHNT, CDR2 YENEEA. This CDR3 contains 16 residues. CDR3 residues: CASSPFTSGGNYEQYF. The CDR3 DNA is TGTGCCAGCAGCCCCTTTACTAGCGGGGGAAACTACGAGCAGTACTTC.

J is TRBJ1-3 and V is TRBV9; D is unclear. V lost 4 bases, J lost 0 bases, and 14 bases lay in between. CDR1 is SGDLS and CDR2 is YYNGEE in the germline V gene. The CDR3 totals 16 residues. The CDR3 reads CASSTRGGNSGNTIYF. DNA of the CDR3: TGTGCCAGCAGCACCCGGGGAGGGAACTCTGGAAACACCATATATTTT. Looking up the rest from reference TRBV9 and TRBJ1-3 gives the full variable domain: DSGVTQTPKHLITATGQRVTLRCSPRSGDLSVYWYQQSLDQGLQFLIQYYNGEERAKGNILERFSAQQFPDLHSELNLSSLELGDSALYFCASSTRGGNSGNTIYFGEGSWLTVV.

Notes on this clone: The junction differs from germline at one of its ends, possibly a read error. The chain uses TRBV6-4 and TRBJ1-2; D unresolved. There are 13 residues in the CDR3. In germline, CDR1 is MRHNA, CDR2 SNTAGT. CDR3: CVEKYYFNYGYTF. CDR3 DNA sequence: TGCGTCGAAAAGTATTACTTTAACTATGGCTACACCTTC.

A few counts support this clone. V gene TRBV30 combines with J gene TRBJ2-1, with 13 bases that match TRBD2. J gave up 4 bases and V 5 bases, and 17 bases lay outside the gene matches. Germline CDR1 and CDR2: GTSNPN and SVGIG (reference sequence). The CDR3 runs to 19 residues. The CDR3: CAWSHISLAGGPQYNEQFF. The DNA of the CDR3 is TGTGCCTGGTCCCACATCTCACTAGCGGGAGGGCCGCAGTACAATGAGCAGTTCTTC.

The chain recombines TRBV5-1 with TRBJ2-3, with D unclear. The CDR3 totals 14 residues. V lost 5 bases to trimming and J lost 0 bases, with 10 bases between them. Looked up from germline, CDR1 is SGHRS and CDR2 is YFSETQ. CDR3: CASSLGSSTDTQYF. For the CDR3, the DNA is TGCGCCAGCAGTCTAGGATCTAGCACAGATACGCAGTATTTT.

This chain links TRBV25-1 with TRBJ2-1; 8 bases line up with TRBD1. Germline lookup yields CDR1 MGHDK and CDR2 SYGVNS. The CDR3 contains 15 residues. The V segment lost 2 bases and the J segment 6 bases; nucleotides outside the gene matches: 6. The CDR3 sequence is CASSEGRGLANEQFF. CDR3 nucleotide sequence: TGTGCCAGCAGTGAAGGCAGGGGGCTTGCCAATGAGCAGTTCTTC.

The chain combines TRBV12-5 with TRBJ1-5, with D unclear. Germline CDR1 and CDR2: LGHNT and FRNRAP. Trimming left V 5 bases short and J 3 bases short, with 2 bases between. The CDR3 runs to 11 residues. The CDR3 nucleotides are TGTGCTAGTGGTACCAATCAGCCCCAGCATTTT. It yields the protein CASGTNQPQHF.

This CDR3 is CASSLGAGREAFF. The CDR3 coding sequence is TGCGCCAGCAGCTTGGGAGCTGGTAGGGAAGCTTTCTTT. This chain links TRBV5-1 with TRBJ1-1; the D is unclear. Germline assignment: CDR1 SGHRS and CDR2 YFSETQ. This CDR3 is 13 amino acids long. V dropped 0 bases and J dropped 8 bases, with 11 bases sitting between them.

The gene calls are TRBV30 and TRBJ1-1, with D perhaps TRBD1 (5 bases). The CDR3 spans 12 residues. Trimming took 8 bases from V and 4 from J, leaving 14 bases between them. Germline CDR1 is GTSNPN and CDR2 is SVGIG (reference sequence). The DNA of the CDR3 is TGTGCCCTCGAGGGGCCACCCACTGAAGCTTTCTTT. It yields the protein CALEGPPTEAFF. The complete variable domain, with remaining parts taken from reference TRBV30 and TRBJ1-1, reads SQTIHQWPATLVQPVGSPLSLECTVEGTSNPNLYWYRQAAGRGLQLLFYSVGIGQISSEVPQNLSASRPQDRQFILSSKKLLLSDSGFYLCALEGPPTEAFFGQGTRLTVV.

The chain uses TRBV4-2 and TRBJ2-1; D gene uncertain. The CDR3 covers 16 residues. With 0 bases removed from V and 4 bases from J, the gap between germline ends came to 13 bases. Germline V gene lookup returns CDR1 LGHNA and CDR2 YNFKEQ. CDR3 amino acids: CASSQDPLTPYNEQFF. Written as DNA, the CDR3 is TGTGCCAGCAGCCAAGACCCTCTCACACCATACAATGAGCAGTTCTTC.

The gene calls are TRBV14 and TRBJ1-4; D possibly corresponds to TRBD1 (5 bases). CDR3 length: 16 residues. The germline V gene encodes CDR1 SGHDN and CDR2 FVKESK. V dropped 3 bases and J dropped 2 bases, with 13 bases sitting between them. CDR3 region: CASSHRGVTTNEKLFF. The CDR3 nucleotides are TGTGCCAGCAGCCACCGAGGGGTGACTACTAATGAAAAACTGTTTTTT.

The rearrangement joins TRBV9 to TRBJ2-7, with unresolved D. This CDR3 spans 12 amino acids. Looked up from germline, CDR1 is SGDLS and CDR2 is YYNGEE. Deletions cut 0 bases from V and 6 bases from J, with 7 bases between. CDR3 residues: CASSVGLGEQYF. The CDR3 DNA reads as TGTGCCAGCAGCGTAGGCTTGGGCGAGCAGTACTTC. The full variable domain, with the rest looked up from reference TRBV9 and TRBJ2-7, is DSGVTQTPKHLITATGQRVTLRCSPRSGDLSVYWYQQSLDQGLQFLIQYYNGEERAKGNILERFSAQQFPDLHSELNLSSLELGDSALYFCASSVGLGEQYFGPGTRLTVT.

The V and J genes are TRBV4-1 and TRBJ1-1; tentative D call: TRBD1 (5 bases). V was trimmed by 1 base and J by 5 bases, leaving 14 bases between them. Germline CDR1 and CDR2: MGHRA and YSYEKL. The CDR3 spans 15 residues. CDR3 sequence: CASSQGRSGLTEAFF. CDR3 DNA sequence: TGCGCCAGCAGCCAAGGACGGTCAGGGTTGACTGAAGCTTTCTTT.

The chain carries TRBV9 and TRBJ1-2; D gene ambiguous. The CDR3 is 14 residues long. The germline gives CDR1 SGDLS, CDR2 YYNGEE. V shed 0 bases and J shed 2 bases, with 8 bases lying between them. Here the CDR3 DNA reads TGTGCCAGCAGCGTAGGTTCTGCGAACTATGGCTACACCTTC. Translation gives CASSVGSANYGYTF.